The rows below give T cell receptor beta chains drawn from one sample of a study of cytomegalovirus exposure and HLA in healthy donors. Sequencing used immunoSEQ multiplex PCR; TCRdb keeps in-frame clones, though not all of them. The data contain about 180,000 clones, over 60% of them seen just once; the ten biggest clones take up around 1.5%. Sequenced: PBMCs. Source of these receptors: a man aged 18 to 29 in good health and CMV-seronegative. Each CDR3 is given with its conserved first and last residue. A D gene is named only where the DNA matches it firmly. Part of the rows lack a size; the others show once, few, many or a class for expanded clones.

NA,few,TRBV6-5,TRBJ2-5,TGTGCCAGCAGTACAGGAGAGACCCAGTACTTC,CASSTGETQYF
NA,NA,TRBV9,TRBJ2-3,TGTGCCAGTGGGTCGAGCGGCACAGATACGCAGTATTTT,CASGSSGTDTQYF
TRBD1,NA,TRBV7-9,TRBJ1-2,TGTTCCAGCAGCTTAGAACAGGGGTACTCTAACTATGGCTACACCTTC,CSSSLEQGYSNYGYTF
NA,NA,TRBV7-2,TRBJ2-3,TGTGCCAGCAGCTTAGTAGCGGCCACAGATACGCAGTATTTT,CASSLVAATDTQYF
NA,few,TRBV6-5,TRBJ2-7,TGTGCCAGCAGATCGGACTTAACGGGGGAGCAGTACTTC,CASRSDLTGEQYF
TRBD2,NA,TRBV28,TRBJ2-3,TGTGCCAGCAGTTTAAGGGGGCTAGCGGGAGGGCCGTTGTATTTT,CASSLRGLAGGPLYF
NA,NA,TRBV6-1,TRBJ1-5,TGTGCCAGCGGTCCCCGAGGGAATCAGCCCCAGCATTTT,CASGPRGNQPQHF
NA,NA,TRBV6-5,TRBJ1-4,TGTGCCAGCAGTTCCTGGAGAGGTGAAAAACTGTTTTTT,CASSSWRGEKLFF
TRBD2,few,TRBV6-6,TRBJ2-3,TGTGCCACCCATGCGGGAGGGCCCACAGATACGCAGTATTTT,CATHAGGPTDTQYF
TRBD2,NA,TRBV7-2,TRBJ2-5,TGTGCCAGCAGCTCGACTAGCCACCAAGAGACCCAGTACTTC,CASSSTSHQETQYF
NA,NA,TRBV5-1,TRBJ2-3,TGCGCCAGCAGCCCGGGGAGCGTCGACACAGATACGCAGTATTTT,CASSPGSVDTDTQYF
TRBD2,NA,TRBV28,TRBJ2-2,TGTGCCAGCAGCCTAGCGGGAGGAAGCAGCGGGGAGCTGTTTTTT,CASSLAGGSSGELFF
NA,NA,TRBV6-6,TRBJ1-2,TGTGCCAGCAGTTACGGCGCGGGGGGCCGTTTGGGGGGCTACACCTTC,CASSYGAGGRLGGYTF
NA,once,TRBV2,TRBJ2-3,TGTGCCAGCAGTGTTGGAGGCTCGTCCCCACCAGATACGCAGTATTTT,CASSVGGSSPPDTQYF
NA,NA,TRBV7-2,TRBJ2-4,TGTGCCACCCGGGGAGTGGGAGCCAAAAACATTCAGTACTTC,CATRGVGAKNIQYF
NA,once,TRBV6-5,TRBJ1-3,TGTGCCAGCAGTGGGGGGGCCTCTGGAAACACCATATATTTT,CASSGGASGNTIYF
NA,NA,TRBV6-1,TRBJ1-1,TGTGCCAGCAGGACCCAGAGGAGAAGCACTGAAGCTTTCTTT,CASRTQRRSTEAFF
NA,NA,TRBV18,TRBJ1-1,TGTGCCAGCTCATCAACAGGGCTGAACACTGAAGCTTTCTTT,CASSSTGLNTEAFF
NA,once,TRBV5-6,TRBJ1-5,TGTGCCAGCAGCCGAGGGGGATTTAGTCAGCCCCAGCATTTT,CASSRGGFSQPQHF
TRBD1,NA,TRBV7-2,TRBJ2-2,TGTGCCAGCAGCGCGGGGCAGGGGGCGGTCGGGGAGCTGTTTTTT,CASSAGQGAVGELFF
TRBD2,NA,TRBV27,TRBJ2-1,TGTGCCAGCAGATTAGACTCCGGGACTAGTATTATAAATGAGCAGTTCTTC,CASRLDSGTSIINEQFF
TRBD1,NA,TRBV7-3,TRBJ1-1,TGTGCCAGCAGCTTACACTTAACCCACAGGGGCCGCACTGAAGCTTTCTTT,CASSLHLTHRGRTEAFF
NA,NA,TRBV15,TRBJ1-4,TGTGCCACCAGCAGAAAAGTTACGGGAAAACTGTTTTTT,CATSRKVTGKLFF
TRBD1,NA,TRBV15,TRBJ2-7,TGTGCCACCAGCAGGGGGACAGGGGACTACGAGCAGTACTTC,CATSRGTGDYEQYF
NA,NA,TRBV6-5,TRBJ2-1,TGTGCCAGCAGTTCCAGGGGAATCAGCTCCTACAATGAGCAGTTCTTC,CASSSRGISSYNEQFF
NA,NA,TRBV5-1,TRBJ2-7,TGCGCCAGCAGCTTTCAGGATTCCACAACCTACGAGCAGTACTTC,CASSFQDSTTYEQYF
TRBD1,NA,TRBV29-1,TRBJ2-5,TGCAGCGTCCTAGAAACAGGGGGTCGAGTCACCCAGTACTTC,CSVLETGGRVTQYF
TRBD2,NA,TRBV5-1,TRBJ2-7,TGCGCCAGCAGCCCAAACGGACTAGCGGACTACGAGCAGTACTTC,CASSPNGLADYEQYF
NA,NA,TRBV6-4,TRBJ2-7,TGTGCCAGCAGGGACAGCCACTACGAGCAGTACTTC,CASRDSHYEQYF
NA,NA,TRBV15,TRBJ2-5,TGTGCCACCAGCAGAGATCCCACCACTAGCACCTACCAAGAGACCCAGTACTTC,CATSRDPTTSTYQETQYF